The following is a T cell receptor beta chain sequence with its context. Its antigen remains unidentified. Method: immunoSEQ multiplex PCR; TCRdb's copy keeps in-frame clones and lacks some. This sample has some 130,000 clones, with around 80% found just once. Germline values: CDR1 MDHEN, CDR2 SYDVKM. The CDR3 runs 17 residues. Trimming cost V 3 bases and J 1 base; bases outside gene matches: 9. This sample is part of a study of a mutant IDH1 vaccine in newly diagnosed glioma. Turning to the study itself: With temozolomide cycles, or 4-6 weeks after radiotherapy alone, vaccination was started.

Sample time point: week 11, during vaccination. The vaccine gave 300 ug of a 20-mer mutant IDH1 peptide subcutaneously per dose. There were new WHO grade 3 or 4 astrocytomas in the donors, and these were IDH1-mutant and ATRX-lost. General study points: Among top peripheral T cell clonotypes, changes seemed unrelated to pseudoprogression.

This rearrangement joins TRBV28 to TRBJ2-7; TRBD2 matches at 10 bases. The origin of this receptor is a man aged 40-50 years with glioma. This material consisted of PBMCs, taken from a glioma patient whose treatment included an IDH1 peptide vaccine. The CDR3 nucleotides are TGTGCCAGCAGTTTCCGTCCGGGACTAGCGTATTCCTACGAGCAGTACTTC. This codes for CASSFRPGLAYSYEQYF. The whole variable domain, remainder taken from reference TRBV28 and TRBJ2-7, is DVKVTQSSRYLVKRTGEKVFLECVQDMDHENMFWYRQDPGLGLRLIYFSYDVKMKEKGDIPEGYSVSREKKERFSLILESASTNQTSMYLCASSFRPGLAYSYEQYFGPGTRLTVT.